These 22 T cell receptor beta chains were sequenced from one sample in a study of blood T cell repertoires in COVID-19. Assay: immunoSEQ multiplex PCR; the TCRdb copy retains only in-frame clones and omits some. Here the sample spans about 240,000 clones, around 87% being singletons. Sequencing was performed on peripheral blood. The receptor source for this set is a man aged 60-69 years who had recovered from COVID-19.

This clone turned up a few times. CDR3 nucleotides: TGTGCCAGCAGTGACCCGGGACAGGCGAACTATGGCTACACCTTC. Its protein is CASSDPGQANYGYTF. The rearrangement uses TRBV6-6 and TRBJ1-2; 8 nucleotides line up with TRBD1. This CDR3 is 15 amino acids long. Trimming took 5 bases from V and 2 from J; bases not matched to a gene: 7. Germline loops: CDR1 MNHNY, CDR2 SVGAGI (reference sequence).

The chain is built from TRBV18 and TRBJ1-6; D perhaps matches TRBD1 (6 bases). The V gene's germline CDR1 is KGHSH and CDR2 LQKENI. The CDR3 length is 16 residues. V shed 3 bases and J shed 6 bases, with 15 bases lying between them. CDR3 DNA: TGTGCCAGCTCACCCCTTCAGGGGAAGGGTAATTCACCCCTCCACTTT. This sequence encodes CASSPLQGKGNSPLHF.

This chain uses TRBV6-5 with TRBJ2-7; 12 positions agree with TRBD2. This CDR3 has 15 residues. CDR1 is MNHEY, CDR2 SVGAGI, per germline. V gave up 5 bases and J gave up 4 bases; unmatched junction bases: 6. CDR3 amino acids: CASSRLAGASYEQYF. The CDR3 DNA sequence: TGTGCCAGCAGTCGACTAGCGGGGGCTTCGTACGAGCAGTACTTC.

This clone appeared once. This rearrangement joins TRBV27 to TRBJ1-6; D is perhaps TRBD1 (5 bases). The V gene lost 3 bases and the J gene lost 10 bases, with 16 bases spanning the gap. The germline gives CDR1 MNHEY, CDR2 SMNVEV (reference sequence). The CDR3 has 15 amino acids. The CDR3 DNA reads TGTGCCAGCAGTTTCTGGGAGGCAGGGACCTCACCCCTCCACTTT. This codes for CASSFWEAGTSPLHF.

The chain combines TRBV2 with TRBJ2-1, with D maybe TRBD1 (6 bases). The length of the CDR3 is 14 residues. Germline lookup yields CDR1 SNHLY and CDR2 FYNNEI. V dropped 6 bases and J dropped 9 bases, with 18 bases sitting between them. The CDR3 bases are TGTGCCAGCAGAGGAATCCGGGACACTCCTGAGCAGTTCTTC. This gives the protein CASRGIRDTPEQFF.

In this sample, this clone turned up a few times. The rearrangement uses TRBV19 and TRBJ1-1; D might be TRBD1 (6 bases). V gave up 0 bases and J gave up 5 bases, with 16 bases separating them. The CDR3 has 16 amino acids. CDR1 is LNHDA, CDR2 SQIVND, per germline (reference sequence). In DNA, the CDR3 is TGTGCCAGTAGTATAGAGAGGACAGCACGAAGGACTGAAGCTTTCTTT. It specifies CASSIERTARRTEAFF.

The V gene is TRBV9, the J gene TRBJ2-5; D possibly corresponds to TRBD2 (5 bases). Trimming shortened V by 1 base and J by 4 bases, and 14 bases separated the two germline ends. The CDR3 covers 15 residues. The germline gives CDR1 SGDLS, CDR2 YYNGEE. The CDR3 DNA reads TGTGCCAGCAGCGTAACGTTAGCGAGATCAGAGACCCAGTACTTC. Protein product: CASSVTLARSETQYF.

The chain uses TRBV19 and TRBJ1-2; TRBD1 matches at 7 bases. Germline V gene data show CDR1 as LNHDA and CDR2 as SQIVND (reference sequence). The CDR3 has 13 residues. The junction had 11 bases not matched to a gene; V was cut back by 8 bases and J by 8 bases. The CDR3 sequence is CASVQGGVRGYTF. The CDR3 DNA reads as TGTGCCAGTGTTCAGGGGGGCGTTCGCGGCTACACCTTC.

The chain carries TRBV24-1 and TRBJ2-3; tentatively, D is TRBD2 (6 bases). The germline V gene encodes CDR1 KGHDR and CDR2 SFDVKD. The CDR3 runs 14 residues. V lost 6 bases and J lost 7, with 16 bases in between. The CDR3 region has the DNA TGTGCCACCAGTCCTCGTGGGACTCGCTATACGCAGTATTTT. Its protein is CATSPRGTRYTQYF.

V is TRBV24-1 and J is TRBJ2-3; D possibly corresponds to TRBD2 (6 bases). Trimming removed 4 bases from V and 1 base from J, with 14 bases in between. Germline CDR1 KGHDR, CDR2 SFDVKD. The CDR3 is made up of 16 amino acids. In DNA, the CDR3 is TGTGCCACCAGTGACCTCACCTCTAGCGGCACAGATACGCAGTATTTT. Protein: CATSDLTSSGTDTQYF.

The rearrangement links TRBV7-8 to TRBJ2-2, with TRBD2 matching over 8 bases. Germline V gene sequence: CDR1 SGHVS, CDR2 FQNEAQ. Trimming took 5 bases from V and 13 from J; bases not matched to a gene: 15. The CDR3 totals 15 residues. The CDR3 bases are TGTGCCAGCAGCCAAATAGCGGGATATAACCTGGGGCTGTTTTTT. Residues: CASSQIAGYNLGLFF.

This chain uses TRBV3-1 (or the pseudogene TRBV3-2) with TRBJ2-3; 9 bases match TRBD1. The V segment lost 4 bases and the J segment 0 bases; nucleotides outside the gene matches: 8. Per germline, CDR1 LGHDT and CDR2 YNNKEL (reference sequence). The CDR3 has 17 amino acids. CDR3: CASSPITGTGSTDTQYF. The CDR3, as DNA: TGTGCCAGCAGCCCTATCACCGGGACAGGGAGCACAGATACGCAGTATTTT.

This chain links TRBV5-6 with TRBJ1-4; D ambiguous. This CDR3 is 14 amino acids long. Germline V gene lookup returns CDR1 SGHDT and CDR2 YYEEEE. V lost 2 bases and J lost 0, with 5 bases in between. The CDR3 spells CASSFLATNEKLFF. Here the CDR3 DNA reads TGTGCCAGCAGCTTTCTCGCAACTAATGAAAAACTGTTTTTT. Looking up the rest from reference TRBV5-6 and TRBJ1-4 gives the full variable domain: DAGVTQSPTHLIKTRGQQVTLRCSPKSGHDTVSWYQQALGQGPQFIFQYYEEEERQRGNFPDRFSGHQFPNYSSELNVNALLLGDSALYLCASSFLATNEKLFFGSGTQLSVL.

The chain couples TRBV24-1 to TRBJ2-7; 7 bases map to TRBD1. Germline-derived CDR1 and CDR2 are KGHDR and SFDVKD. The CDR3 is 18 amino acids. Unmatched junction bases numbered 24, after V lost 4 bases and J lost 10 bases. CDR3 loop: CATSDTPGQPFSYSPQYV. In DNA, the CDR3 is TGTGCCACCAGTGACACCCCGGGACAGCCGTTTTCTTATTCCCCTCAGTACGTC.

V gene TRBV13 combines with J gene TRBJ2-7; D perhaps matches TRBD1 (5 bases). CDR1 and CDR2 (germline): PRHDT, FYEKMQ (reference sequence). The germline V and J ends were trimmed by 1 base and 0 bases, with 10 bases remaining between them. CDR3 length equals 15 residues. CDR3 nucleotides: TGTGCCAGCAGCTTAGCCAGGGCCTCCTCCTACGAGCAGTACGTC. Protein sequence: CASSLARASSYEQYV.

This CDR3 is CASSPAGREAYEQYF. For the CDR3, the DNA is TGCGCCAGCAGCCCAGCTGGGCGGGAAGCCTACGAGCAGTACTTC. The chain uses TRBV4-1 and TRBJ2-7; D might be TRBD2 (6 bases). The CDR3 runs to 15 residues. V was pared by 4 bases and J by 2 bases, with 15 bases between. Germline CDR1 and CDR2: MGHRA and YSYEKL.

The rearrangement joins TRBV11-3 to TRBJ1-1; D is ambiguous. Germline CDR1 reads SGHNT; CDR2 reads YENEEA. The CDR3 is 11 residues long. Between the trimmed V and J ends, which lost 8 bases and 1 base, there was a span of 5 bases. The CDR3 here is CASAGNTEAFF. The CDR3 DNA reads as TGTGCCAGCGCGGGGAACACTGAAGCTTTCTTT.

The genes are TRBV6-5 and TRBJ1-1; D gene ambiguous. CDR3 length equals 11 residues. From germline, CDR1 is MNHEY and CDR2 SVGAGI. V dropped 6 bases and J dropped 11 bases, with 13 bases sitting between them. The CDR3, as DNA: TGTGCCAGCAGCGCGGATGGTATGGCTTTCTTT. This encodes CASSADGMAFF.

This sequence joins TRBV5-1 and TRBJ2-3, with D possibly matching TRBD2 (5 bases). Germline V CDR1 and CDR2: SGHRS, YFSETQ. V lost 1 base and J 2 bases, leaving 8 bases between the germline ends. The CDR3 sequence is 14 residues long. The CDR3 bases are TGCGCCAGCAGCTTGTTCCGGGACACAGATACGCAGTATTTT. Encoded protein: CASSLFRDTDTQYF.

The sample holds one count of this clone. The chain has TRBV7-9 and TRBJ2-3; tentatively, D is TRBD2 (5 bases). V lost 1 base, J lost 3 bases, and 14 bases lay in between. From germline, CDR1 is SEHNR and CDR2 FQNEAQ (reference sequence). CDR3 length: 16 amino acids. CDR3 nucleotides: TGTGCCAGCAGCTTAGTCACTGCGAGGGCGACAGATACGCAGTATTTT. It is translated as CASSLVTARATDTQYF.

The gene calls are TRBV19 and TRBJ1-1, with TRBD1 matching 10 bases. Germline CDR1 reads LNHDA; CDR2 reads SQIVND (reference sequence). The CDR3 length is 12 residues. The CDR3 DNA follows: TGTGCTTCGACAGGGGGCCGTACTGAAGCTTTCTTT. Its translation: CASTGGRTEAFF.

The chain couples TRBV19 to TRBJ2-3; TRBD2 aligns across 8 bases. Unmatched junction bases numbered 20, after V lost 7 bases and J lost 5 bases. The CDR3 has 18 residues. CDR1 and CDR2 from the germline V gene are LNHDA and SQIVND (reference sequence). The CDR3 loop reads CASTPSGGSGGSLDTQYF. For the CDR3, the DNA is TGTGCCAGTACCCCAAGCGGGGGCAGCGGGGGTTCCCTAGATACGCAGTATTTT.